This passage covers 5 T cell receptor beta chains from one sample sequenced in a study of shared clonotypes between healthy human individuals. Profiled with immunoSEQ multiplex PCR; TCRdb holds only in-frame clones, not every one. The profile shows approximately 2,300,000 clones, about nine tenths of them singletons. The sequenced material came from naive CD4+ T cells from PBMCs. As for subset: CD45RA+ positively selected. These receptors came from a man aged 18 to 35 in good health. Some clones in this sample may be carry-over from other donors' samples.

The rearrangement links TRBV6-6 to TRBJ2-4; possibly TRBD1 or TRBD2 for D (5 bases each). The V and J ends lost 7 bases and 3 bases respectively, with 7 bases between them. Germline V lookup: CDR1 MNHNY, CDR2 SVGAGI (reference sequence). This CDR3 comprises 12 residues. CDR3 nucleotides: TGTGCCAGCATGGGGGACAAAAACATTCAGTACTTC. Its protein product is CASMGDKNIQYF.

The chain's CDR3 is CASSTMPGQPLETQYF. CDR3 sequence (DNA): TGTGCCAGTAGTACGATGCCGGGACAGCCGCTGGAGACCCAGTACTTC. V and J are TRBV19 and TRBJ2-5, with TRBD1 identical over 7 bases. Germline V gives CDR1 LNHDA, CDR2 SQIVND (reference sequence). Germline trimming cut 4 bases from V and 5 bases from J; bases unmatched to any gene: 13. The CDR3 has 16 residues. Full variable domain (missing parts from reference TRBV19 and TRBJ2-5): DGGITQSPKYLFRKEGQNVTLSCEQNLNHDAMYWYRQDPGQGLRLIYYSQIVNDFQKGDIAEGYSVSREKKESFPLTVTSAQKNPTAFYLCASSTMPGQPLETQYFGPGTRLLVL.

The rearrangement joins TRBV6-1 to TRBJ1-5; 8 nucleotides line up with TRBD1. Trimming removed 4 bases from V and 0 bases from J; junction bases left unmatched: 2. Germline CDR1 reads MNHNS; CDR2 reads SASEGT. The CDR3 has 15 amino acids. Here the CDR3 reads CASSVDRVSNQPQHF. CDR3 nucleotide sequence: TGTGCCAGCAGTGTGGACAGGGTTAGCAATCAGCCCCAGCATTTT.

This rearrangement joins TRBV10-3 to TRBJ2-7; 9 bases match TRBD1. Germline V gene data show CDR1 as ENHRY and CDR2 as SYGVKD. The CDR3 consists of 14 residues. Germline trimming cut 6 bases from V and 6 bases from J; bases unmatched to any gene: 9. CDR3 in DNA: TGTGCCATCAGGGCCGGGACAGGGTTCGCCGAGCAGTACTTC. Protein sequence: CAIRAGTGFAEQYF.

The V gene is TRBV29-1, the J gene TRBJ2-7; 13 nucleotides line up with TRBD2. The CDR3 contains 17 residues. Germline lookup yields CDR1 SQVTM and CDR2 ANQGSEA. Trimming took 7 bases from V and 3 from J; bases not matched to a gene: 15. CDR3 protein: CSAQGGLAGTHYYEQYF. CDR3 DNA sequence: TGCAGCGCCCAAGGGGGACTAGCGGGAACACATTACTACGAGCAGTACTTC.